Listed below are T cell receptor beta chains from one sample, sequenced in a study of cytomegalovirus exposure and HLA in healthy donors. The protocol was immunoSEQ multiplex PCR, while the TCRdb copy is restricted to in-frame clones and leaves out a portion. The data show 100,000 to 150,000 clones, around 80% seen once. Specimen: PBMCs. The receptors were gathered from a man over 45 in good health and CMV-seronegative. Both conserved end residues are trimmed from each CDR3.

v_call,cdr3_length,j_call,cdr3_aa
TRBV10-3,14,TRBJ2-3,AITTGHPTDTDTQY
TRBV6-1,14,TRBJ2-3,ASSGRIKLSTDTQY
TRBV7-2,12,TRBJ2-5,ASSLEWEEETQY
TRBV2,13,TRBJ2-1,ASSTDRLANNEQF
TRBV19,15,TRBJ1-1,ASSSGRRQGVRVEAF
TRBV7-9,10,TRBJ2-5,SSSTPQETQY
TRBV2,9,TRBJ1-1,ASSDAGGAF
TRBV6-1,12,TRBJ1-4,ASSLGGAGEELF
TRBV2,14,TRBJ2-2,ASSAAGGTNTGELF
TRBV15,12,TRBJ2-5,ATSRDLMGGTQY
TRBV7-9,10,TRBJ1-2,SSSLLDSGYT
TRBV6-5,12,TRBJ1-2,ASSYTPRLDGYT
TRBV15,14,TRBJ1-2,ATSREIRQGARGYT
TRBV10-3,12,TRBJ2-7,AISVRDRAYEQY
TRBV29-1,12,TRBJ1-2,SVMDREANYGYT
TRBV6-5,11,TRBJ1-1,ASSYLGRTEAF
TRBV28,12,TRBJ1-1,ASSFAGSNTEAF
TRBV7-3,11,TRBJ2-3,ASSLAGGGTQY
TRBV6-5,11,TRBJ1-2,ASNQGGASGYT
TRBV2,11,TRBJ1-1,ASSEIREGESF
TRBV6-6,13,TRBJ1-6,ASSYTPRTNSPLH